This is a list of T cell receptor beta chains from one sample in a study of blood T cell repertoires in COVID-19. Assay used: immunoSEQ multiplex PCR; TCRdb lists only in-frame clones, some missing. The profile shows 200,000 to 250,000 clones, 88% of them singletons. Sequences were obtained from peripheral blood. These receptor sequences come from a woman under 40 with COVID-19, enrolled during active disease. Both conserved end residues are part of each CDR3. Fields, in order: V gene, J gene, D gene, clone size, CDR3 DNA, CDR3 protein. A D gene is named only where the DNA matches it firmly. Only part of the rows carry a size: once, few, many, or a class if the clone is expanded.

V gene: TRBV7-9
J gene: TRBJ1-1
D gene: .
clone size: few
CDR3 DNA: TGTGCCAGCAGCTTAGACGCGGGTGGCGACACTGAAGCTTTCTTT
CDR3 protein: CASSLDAGGDTEAFF

V gene: TRBV18
J gene: TRBJ2-7
D gene: .
clone size: .
CDR3 DNA: TGTGCCAGCTCACCAGGACAAGTCAACGACTACGAGCAGTACTTC
CDR3 protein: CASSPGQVNDYEQYF

V gene: TRBV28
J gene: TRBJ2-7
D gene: .
clone size: .
CDR3 DNA: TGTGCCAGCAGTCTCCCCGGAGGAGTCCGAGGCTCCTACGAGCAGTACTTC
CDR3 protein: CASSLPGGVRGSYEQYF

V gene: TRBV10-2
J gene: TRBJ2-7
D gene: .
clone size: .
CDR3 DNA: TGCGCCAGCAGTGGACAGTTCGCCTACGAGCAGTACTTC
CDR3 protein: CASSGQFAYEQYF

V gene: TRBV10-3
J gene: TRBJ1-1
D gene: TRBD1
clone size: .
CDR3 DNA: TGTGCCACCCGGGACAGGGAGATTGAAGCTTTCTTT
CDR3 protein: CATRDREIEAFF

V gene: TRBV27
J gene: TRBJ1-1
D gene: TRBD1
clone size: .
CDR3 DNA: TGTGCCAGCAGTCCCGGGACAGGGGTGTACACTGAAGCTTTCTTT
CDR3 protein: CASSPGTGVYTEAFF

V gene: TRBV10-2
J gene: TRBJ2-5
D gene: TRBD2
clone size: .
CDR3 DNA: TGCGCCAGCTCGGGAGGACTAGCGGGGGCCCCAGAGACCCAGTACTTC
CDR3 protein: CASSGGLAGAPETQYF

V gene: TRBV4-3
J gene: TRBJ1-1
D gene: .
clone size: .
CDR3 DNA: TGCGCCAGCAGCCAAATCCTCCGGACAGTGAACACTGAAGCTTTCTTT
CDR3 protein: CASSQILRTVNTEAFF

V gene: TRBV7-2
J gene: TRBJ1-5
D gene: .
clone size: .
CDR3 DNA: TGTGCCAGCCAAGGCGGGGGCAGGGGTCAGCCCCAGCATTTT
CDR3 protein: CASQGGGRGQPQHF

V gene: TRBV6-4
J gene: TRBJ1-1
D gene: TRBD1
clone size: .
CDR3 DNA: TGTGCCAGCAGTCTCCACAGGGACAGCGGAGAAGCTTTCTTT
CDR3 protein: CASSLHRDSGEAFF

V gene: TRBV19
J gene: TRBJ2-2
D gene: .
clone size: .
CDR3 DNA: TGTGCCAGTAGTATAGGCCAGGGGATGAACACCGGGGAGCTGTTTTTT
CDR3 protein: CASSIGQGMNTGELFF

V gene: TRBV5-6
J gene: TRBJ2-5
D gene: .
clone size: .
CDR3 DNA: TGTGCCAGCAGCTTGGCAACCGGGACTTCGCAAGAGACCCAGTACTTC
CDR3 protein: CASSLATGTSQETQYF

V gene: TRBV5-1
J gene: TRBJ2-3
D gene: TRBD2
clone size: .
CDR3 DNA: TGCGCCAGCAGCCCCGGACTAGCGGGGGGCACAGATACGCAGTATTTT
CDR3 protein: CASSPGLAGGTDTQYF

V gene: TRBV13
J gene: TRBJ2-7
D gene: TRBD2
clone size: .
CDR3 DNA: TGTGCCAGCAGCTTAGCCGGGTCCCTGGCGGGGGGGTTCTACGAGCAGTACTTC
CDR3 protein: CASSLAGSLAGGFYEQYF

V gene: TRBV4-1
J gene: TRBJ2-3
D gene: TRBD2
clone size: .
CDR3 DNA: TGCGCCAGCAGCCTAGGGACTAGCGGGACCACAGATACGCAGTATTTT
CDR3 protein: CASSLGTSGTTDTQYF

V gene: TRBV4-2
J gene: TRBJ2-7
D gene: TRBD2
clone size: once
CDR3 DNA: TGTGCCAGCAGCCAAGCGGCTAGCGGGGGGAGAACAACTCCCTACGAGCAGTACTTC
CDR3 protein: CASSQAASGGRTTPYEQYF

V gene: TRBV5-6
J gene: TRBJ2-7
D gene: .
clone size: .
CDR3 DNA: TGTGCCAGCAGCCACCCCTCCTCCCCCACCGCGAGCGCCTACGAGCAGTACTTC
CDR3 protein: CASSHPSSPTASAYEQYF

V gene: TRBV24-1
J gene: TRBJ2-1
D gene: .
clone size: .
CDR3 DNA: TGTGCCACCAGTGACCCCGAGGGGACTCCTAACAATGAGCAGTTCTTC
CDR3 protein: CATSDPEGTPNNEQFF

V gene: TRBV19
J gene: TRBJ2-3
D gene: .
clone size: .
CDR3 DNA: TGTGCCAGTAGTTACTCCCGGGAACTCACAGATACGCAGTATTTT
CDR3 protein: CASSYSRELTDTQYF

V gene: TRBV27
J gene: TRBJ1-5
D gene: .
clone size: .
CDR3 DNA: TGTGCCAGCAGCCCTACCAGGCTTCAGCCCCAGCATTTT
CDR3 protein: CASSPTRLQPQHF

V gene: TRBV15
J gene: TRBJ1-4
D gene: TRBD1
clone size: .
CDR3 DNA: TGTGCCACCAGCGGCGACAGGGAGGTAGGAGAAAAACTGTTTTTT
CDR3 protein: CATSGDREVGEKLFF

V gene: TRBV7-2
J gene: TRBJ1-2
D gene: TRBD1
clone size: few
CDR3 DNA: TGTGCCAGCAGCTCATTAATGGGACAGGGTCCCTATGGCTACACCTTC
CDR3 protein: CASSSLMGQGPYGYTF

V gene: TRBV3-1/TRBV3-2
J gene: TRBJ2-1
D gene: .
clone size: .
CDR3 DNA: TGTGCCAGCAGCCAGACAGACTACAATGAGCAGTTCTTC
CDR3 protein: CASSQTDYNEQFF

V gene: TRBV7-2
J gene: TRBJ1-5
D gene: .
clone size: few
CDR3 DNA: TGTGCCAGCAGCTTATTCGGAGAGTTCAATCAGCCCCAGCATTTT
CDR3 protein: CASSLFGEFNQPQHF

V gene: TRBV12-5
J gene: TRBJ1-3
D gene: .
clone size: few
CDR3 DNA: TGTGCTAGTGGCCTCGCGGCGGACAGCTTATATTTT
CDR3 protein: CASGLAADSLYF

V gene: TRBV3-1/TRBV3-2
J gene: TRBJ2-3
D gene: TRBD2
clone size: .
CDR3 DNA: TGTGCCAGCAGCCAACCCCCAACTAGCGGGTACACAGATGCGCAGTATTTT
CDR3 protein: CASSQPPTSGYTDAQYF

V gene: TRBV4-3
J gene: TRBJ2-1
D gene: .
clone size: .
CDR3 DNA: TGCGCCAGCAGCCAAGGGCAGGACATCTACAATGAGCAGTTCTTC
CDR3 protein: CASSQGQDIYNEQFF

V gene: TRBV11-1
J gene: TRBJ1-1
D gene: TRBD1
clone size: .
CDR3 DNA: TGTGCCAGCAGCCAGAACAGGGGTTGGGACACTGAAGCTTTCTTT
CDR3 protein: CASSQNRGWDTEAFF

V gene: TRBV9
J gene: TRBJ2-1
D gene: TRBD2
clone size: .
CDR3 DNA: TGTGCCAGCAGCGTCCTAGCGGGAGGGTCAGGCAATGAGCAGTTCTTC
CDR3 protein: CASSVLAGGSGNEQFF

V gene: TRBV4-1
J gene: TRBJ1-4
D gene: TRBD1
clone size: .
CDR3 DNA: TGCGCCAGCGCAGAGCCCGGGACAGGGGGAAAACTGTTTTTT
CDR3 protein: CASAEPGTGGKLFF

V gene: TRBV25-1
J gene: TRBJ2-2
D gene: TRBD1
clone size: few
CDR3 DNA: TGTGCCAGCAGGACAGGGCCCGGGGAGCTGTTTTTT
CDR3 protein: CASRTGPGELFF

V gene: TRBV18
J gene: TRBJ2-7
D gene: .
clone size: .
CDR3 DNA: TGTGCCAGCTCACCTCGTCCGGGGGTGAGCTCCTACGAGCAGTACTTC
CDR3 protein: CASSPRPGVSSYEQYF

V gene: TRBV6-1
J gene: TRBJ2-5
D gene: TRBD2
clone size: .
CDR3 DNA: TGTGCCAGCGTGCTAGCGGGGGGTGGAGAGACCCAGTACTTC
CDR3 protein: CASVLAGGGETQYF

V gene: TRBV5-1
J gene: TRBJ1-3
D gene: .
clone size: .
CDR3 DNA: TGCGCCAGCAGACAGGAGCATTCTGGAAACACCATATATTTT
CDR3 protein: CASRQEHSGNTIYF

V gene: TRBV4-3
J gene: TRBJ1-4
D gene: TRBD1
clone size: .
CDR3 DNA: TGCGCCAGCAGCCAGGTCCTGACAGGGGCCGTTGGCGAAAAACTGTTTTTT
CDR3 protein: CASSQVLTGAVGEKLFF

V gene: TRBV4-3
J gene: TRBJ2-1
D gene: .
clone size: .
CDR3 DNA: TGCGCCAGCAGCCTACAAGACCAGGGCTACTACAATGAGCAGTTCTTC
CDR3 protein: CASSLQDQGYYNEQFF

V gene: TRBV11-3
J gene: TRBJ2-3
D gene: .
clone size: .
CDR3 DNA: TGTGCCAGCAGCTACAGTGGAGGGGCCATCACAGATACGCAGTATTTT
CDR3 protein: CASSYSGGAITDTQYF

V gene: TRBV18
J gene: TRBJ2-5
D gene: TRBD1
clone size: .
CDR3 DNA: TGTGCCAGCTCACCACCGGACAGGGAGCAAGAGACCCAGTACTTC
CDR3 protein: CASSPPDREQETQYF

V gene: TRBV24-1
J gene: TRBJ2-4
D gene: TRBD1
clone size: .
CDR3 DNA: TGTGCCACCCGGGACAGGACGAACATTCAGTACTTC
CDR3 protein: CATRDRTNIQYF

V gene: TRBV6-5
J gene: TRBJ1-4
D gene: TRBD1
clone size: .
CDR3 DNA: TGTGCCAGCAGCCGGGGACAGGCCCTTAATGAAAAACTGTTTTTT
CDR3 protein: CASSRGQALNEKLFF

V gene: TRBV28
J gene: TRBJ2-1
D gene: TRBD2
clone size: few
CDR3 DNA: TGTGCCAGCGAGTATCCGACTAGCGGTATTAATGAGCAGTTCTTC
CDR3 protein: CASEYPTSGINEQFF

V gene: TRBV19
J gene: TRBJ1-1
D gene: .
clone size: .
CDR3 DNA: TGTGCCAGTAGTATACGTCTGTCGAACACTGAAGCTTTCTTT
CDR3 protein: CASSIRLSNTEAFF

V gene: TRBV28
J gene: TRBJ1-5
D gene: .
clone size: .
CDR3 DNA: TGTGCCAGCAGTTCCCAGACTGGACAGCTGCCCCAGCATTTT
CDR3 protein: CASSSQTGQLPQHF

V gene: TRBV7-2
J gene: TRBJ1-3
D gene: TRBD1
clone size: .
CDR3 DNA: TGTGCCAGCAGCTTGGGACAGGCCCGCTCTGGAAACACCATATATTTT
CDR3 protein: CASSLGQARSGNTIYF

V gene: TRBV19
J gene: TRBJ2-1
D gene: TRBD2
clone size: .
CDR3 DNA: TGTGCCAGTAGTATAGCGGGAGGACCCTACAATGAGCAGTTCTTC
CDR3 protein: CASSIAGGPYNEQFF

V gene: TRBV7-2
J gene: TRBJ2-1
D gene: TRBD2
clone size: .
CDR3 DNA: TGTGCCAGCAGCTCCCGGACTAGCGGGACCCCCGATGAGCAGTTCTTC
CDR3 protein: CASSSRTSGTPDEQFF

V gene: TRBV4-3
J gene: TRBJ2-1
D gene: .
clone size: .
CDR3 DNA: TGCGCCAGCAGCCAAGGCGCCGGTACGGAGCAGTTCTTC
CDR3 protein: CASSQGAGTEQFF

V gene: TRBV4-3
J gene: TRBJ2-6
D gene: .
clone size: .
CDR3 DNA: TGCGCCAGCAGCCAAGAAGGGGGAGCTGGGGCCAACGTCCTGACTTTC
CDR3 protein: CASSQEGGAGANVLTF

V gene: TRBV2
J gene: TRBJ2-1
D gene: TRBD2
clone size: .
CDR3 DNA: TGTGCCAGCAGCCCTAGCGGACTCAATGAGCAGTTCTTC
CDR3 protein: CASSPSGLNEQFF

V gene: TRBV4-2
J gene: TRBJ2-7
D gene: TRBD1
clone size: few
CDR3 DNA: TGTGCCAGCAGCCCGGGACAGGGTACCTACGAGCAGTACTTC
CDR3 protein: CASSPGQGTYEQYF

V gene: TRBV6-5
J gene: TRBJ1-5
D gene: .
clone size: .
CDR3 DNA: TGTGCCAGCGGGGGAGGGTATAGCAATCAGCCCCAGCATTTT
CDR3 protein: CASGGGYSNQPQHF

V gene: TRBV6-1
J gene: TRBJ2-3
D gene: .
clone size: once
CDR3 DNA: TGTGCCAGCAGTGAATGGGACATCGACACAGATACGCAGTATTTT
CDR3 protein: CASSEWDIDTDTQYF

V gene: TRBV9
J gene: TRBJ2-3
D gene: .
clone size: .
CDR3 DNA: TGTGCCAGCAGCCCAAGCCCTGACACTAGCACAGATACGCAGTATTTT
CDR3 protein: CASSPSPDTSTDTQYF

V gene: TRBV28
J gene: TRBJ2-7
D gene: .
clone size: .
CDR3 DNA: TGTGCCAGCAGTTTAGCCCAGGGTTTCGACTACGAGCAGTACTTC
CDR3 protein: CASSLAQGFDYEQYF

V gene: TRBV6-6
J gene: TRBJ2-1
D gene: .
clone size: .
CDR3 DNA: TGTGCCAGCAGTTACCGCGGGTACTCCTACAATGAGCAGTTCTTC
CDR3 protein: CASSYRGYSYNEQFF